This T cell receptor (beta chain) originates from a study of T-cell reconstitution after alpha-beta-depleted transplantation in children. Trimming at V came to 0 bases and at J to 0 bases, leaving 8 bases not matched to a gene. The germline gives CDR1 SQVTM, CDR2 ANQGSEA. The CDR3 contains 17 residues. Study findings and constraints: Approximately two months post-transplant, alpha-beta T cells reportedly originated from several hundred expanded graft clones. Surviving recipient T cells and thymic progenitors produced the high day-60 TCRbeta diversity seen in some patients. Counts and diversity of T cells one year after transplant came mostly from newly produced T cells.

Unique molecular identifiers were built into the TCRbeta library. TCRdb analysed the PCR reads with MiXCR anew, one entry per CDR3 protein. The sample gives 220,000 or so distinct CDR3 sequences, approximately 8% of which show up once; under 8% is in the top ten. With respect to this clonotype: What it binds is unknown. A much bigger clone sits one base away, suggesting this may be a read error.

The receptor was isolated from a male patient under 18 who had a stem cell transplant for acute lymphoblastic leukemia, so the T cells may come from the graft donor. This specimen consisted of PBMCs, mostly from graft donor cells, obtained 180 days after TCRalphabeta/CD19-depleted stem cell transplant. This chain joins TRBV29-1 and TRBJ2-3; 8 nucleotides match TRBD2. The CDR3 DNA reads TGCAGCGTTGAAGATCTCGCTAGCGGGTTTAGCACAGATACGCAGTATTTT. It is translated as CSVEDLASGFSTDTQYF.